This is a list of T cell receptor beta chains from one sample in a study of read filtering for tumor transcriptome and immune sequencing. TCRdb re-analysed the reads in MiXCR, keeping a single row per CDR3 protein. The sample records about 86,000 distinct CDR3 sequences, roughly an eighth being singletons. Material for sequencing was a population of CD138-negative cells sorted from bone marrow. These receptors were taken from a donor over 35 with multiple myeloma. The CDR3 runs from the conserved cysteine through the conserved F or W. D genes are given only for firm matches. Where a row states a size, it is once, few, many or the class of an expanded clone; other rows omit it.

TGTGCCACCTCGGAGGGGGATAGCAATCAGCCCCAGCATTTT	CATSEGDSNQPQHF	many	TRBJ1-5	TRBV27	.
TGCAGTGCTAGATGGTGGTCTAGCGGGACTCTCCCGCACGAGCAGTACTTC	CSARWWSSGTLPHEQYF	many	TRBJ2-7	TRBV20-1	TRBD2
TGCGCCAGCAGCTTGGAGGCCTACTACGAGCAGTACTTC	CASSLEAYYEQYF	many	TRBJ2-7	TRBV5-1	.
TGCGCCAGCAGCTTGCTCGGGACTAGCTCCTACAATGAGCAGTTCTTC	CASSLLGTSSYNEQFF	many	TRBJ2-1	TRBV5-1	TRBD2
TGCAGTGCTTGGACTAGCGGGAGGGAAGATACGCAGTATTTT	CSAWTSGREDTQYF	many	TRBJ2-3	TRBV20-1	TRBD2
TGCAGTGCTAGTAACAGGGGAGTCTACGAGCAGTACTTC	CSASNRGVYEQYF	many	TRBJ2-7	TRBV20-1	TRBD1
TGCAGTGCTAGAGACGCCCTTGCGATACCAGGCAATGAGCAGTTCTTC	CSARDALAIPGNEQFF	many	TRBJ2-1	TRBV20-1	.
TGTGCCAGTAGTAGGAGCGCCAGGGGAGACGGCTATGGCTACACCTTC	CASSRSARGDGYGYTF	many	TRBJ1-2	TRBV19	.
TGTGCCATCAGCCTTCGACAGGGTCCCTACGAGCAGTACTTC	CAISLRQGPYEQYF	many	TRBJ2-7	TRBV10-3	TRBD1
TGTGCCAGCAGCGTAGGGGGACAGAAAAACATTCAGTACTTC	CASSVGGQKNIQYF	many	TRBJ2-4	TRBV9	TRBD1
TGCAGCGCTTCAGACCCGAACACTGAAGCTTTCTTT	CSASDPNTEAFF	many	TRBJ1-1	TRBV29-1	.
TGTGCCACCAGCAGAGATGTAAGGGACGGGGGATCACCCCTCCACTTT	CATSRDVRDGGSPLHF	many	TRBJ1-6	TRBV15	.
TGTGCCAGCAGCTTAGGTGTAGGGGGCGAATATGGCTACACCTTC	CASSLGVGGEYGYTF	once	TRBJ1-2	TRBV11-2	TRBD1
TGTGCCAGCAGCAAAGTAGGGTTCTACGAGCAGTACTTC	CASSKVGFYEQYF	many	TRBJ2-7	TRBV21-1	.
TGTGCCATCAGCCCCCTCCTGGGTGAGCAGTTCTTC	CAISPLLGEQFF	.	TRBJ2-1	TRBV10-3	.
TGTGCCAGCAGCTTAGCACAGGGAAGGGCCTCGTACAATGAGCAGTTCTTC	CASSLAQGRASYNEQFF	many	TRBJ2-1	TRBV7-9	.
TGTGCCAGCAGACATGAACCGGGACAGGGAGATCAGCCCCAGCATTTT	CASRHEPGQGDQPQHF	many	TRBJ1-5	TRBV28	TRBD1
TGTGCCAGCAGCTTCCGGACTAGCGGGATACGGACAGATACGCAGTATTTT	CASSFRTSGIRTDTQYF	many	TRBJ2-3	TRBV13	TRBD2
TGTGCCAGCAGCATGGGCCGCTACGAGCAGTACTTC	CASSMGRYEQYF	many	TRBJ2-7	TRBV7-9	.
TGCGCCAGCAGCTCAGGGAGAGGGGCTCCACGAGAGGAGATCCAGTACTTC	CASSSGRGAPREEIQYF	.	TRBJ2-5	TRBV7-9	.
TGTGCCAGCAGTAGGTTGGGGGGACCCACTGAAGCTTTCTTT	CASSRLGGPTEAFF	many	TRBJ1-1	TRBV6-5	.
TGCAGTGCTAGGGGGAGACTAGCGGACGCCGGAGATACGCAGTATTTT	CSARGRLADAGDTQYF	many	TRBJ2-3	TRBV20-1	TRBD2
TGTGCCAGCAGCCCGGGACTAGCCTCCCACGAGCAGTACTTC	CASSPGLASHEQYF	.	TRBJ2-7	TRBV5-4	TRBD2
TGCGCCAGCAGCTTACGGGGGATAGCAGAGACCCAGTACTTC	CASSLRGIAETQYF	few	TRBJ2-5	TRBV5-1	.
TGTGCCAGCAGTGAAAGGGGGCCGACTTCCATGAACACTGAAGCTTTCTTT	CASSERGPTSMNTEAFF	many	TRBJ1-1	TRBV2	TRBD1
TGTGCCAGCTCTCCGACTAGCGCCTACGAGCAGTACTTC	CASSPTSAYEQYF	.	TRBJ2-7	TRBV18	TRBD2
TGTGCCAGCAGCTTAGGGACTAGCGCCAACAATGAGCAGTTCTTC	CASSLGTSANNEQFF	.	TRBJ2-1	TRBV11-3	TRBD2
TGCAGTGCTCCCCCCCGGGACCCACAAGAGACCCAGTACTTC	CSAPPRDPQETQYF	many	TRBJ2-5	TRBV20-1	.
TGTGCCAGCAGTGAAAGGCTAGCGGGAGTAGAGGAGACCCAGTACTTC	CASSERLAGVEETQYF	many	TRBJ2-5	TRBV6-1	TRBD2
TGTGCCAGCAGCGCAGCGGGAGGCTCCTACAAGGAGCAGTTCTTC	CASSAAGGSYKEQFF	.	TRBJ2-1	TRBV9	TRBD2
TGTGCCTGGAGTAGGAGGGAGAGTGGAGAGACCCAGTACTTC	CAWSRRESGETQYF	many	TRBJ2-5	TRBV30	.
TGTGCCTGGAGAGTCGGGCAGGGAAACACTGAAGCTTTCTTT	CAWRVGQGNTEAFF	many	TRBJ1-1	TRBV30	.
TGTGCCAGCAGTAATCAGGGGACGCCTTATGGCTACACCTTC	CASSNQGTPYGYTF	many	TRBJ1-2	TRBV28	.
TGTGCCAGCAGCTTACGGGGACTAGCCTCGGAGACCCAGTACTTC	CASSLRGLASETQYF	many	TRBJ2-5	TRBV7-3	TRBD2
TGCGCCAGCAGCCCGGACAGGGTATCGCCCTACGAGCAGTACTTC	CASSPDRVSPYEQYF	many	TRBJ2-7	TRBV5-1	TRBD1
TGTGCCAGCAGCGCTAGACAGGGACACTATGGCTACACCTTC	CASSARQGHYGYTF	.	TRBJ1-2	TRBV2	TRBD1
TGTGCCAGCAGCACAACACTAGCGGGAGAGCAGTACTTC	CASSTTLAGEQYF	few	TRBJ2-7	TRBV7-2	TRBD2